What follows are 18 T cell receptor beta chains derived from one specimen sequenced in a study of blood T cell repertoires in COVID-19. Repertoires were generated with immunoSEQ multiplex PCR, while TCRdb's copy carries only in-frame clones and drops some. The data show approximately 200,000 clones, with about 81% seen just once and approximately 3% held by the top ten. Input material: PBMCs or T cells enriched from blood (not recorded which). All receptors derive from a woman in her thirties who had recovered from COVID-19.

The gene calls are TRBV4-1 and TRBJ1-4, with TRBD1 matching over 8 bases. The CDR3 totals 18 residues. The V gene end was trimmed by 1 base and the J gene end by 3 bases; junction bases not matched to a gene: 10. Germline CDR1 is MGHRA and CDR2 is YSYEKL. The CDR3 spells CASSQGGPGGLANEKLFF. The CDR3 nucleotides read TGCGCCAGCAGCCAAGGAGGGCCAGGGGGCTTGGCTAATGAAAAACTGTTTTTT.

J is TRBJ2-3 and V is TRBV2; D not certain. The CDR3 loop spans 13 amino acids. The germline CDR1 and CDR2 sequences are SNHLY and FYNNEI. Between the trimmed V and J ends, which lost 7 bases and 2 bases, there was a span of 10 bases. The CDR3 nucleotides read TGTGCCAGCAACAGAGATGTCACAGATACGCAGTATTTT. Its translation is CASNRDVTDTQYF. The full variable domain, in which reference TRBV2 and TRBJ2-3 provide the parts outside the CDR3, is EPEVTQTPSHQVTQMGQEVILRCVPISNHLYFYWYRQILGQKVEFLVSFYNNEISEKSEIFDDQFSVERPDGSNFTLKIRSTKLEDSAMYFCASNRDVTDTQYFGPGTRLTVL.

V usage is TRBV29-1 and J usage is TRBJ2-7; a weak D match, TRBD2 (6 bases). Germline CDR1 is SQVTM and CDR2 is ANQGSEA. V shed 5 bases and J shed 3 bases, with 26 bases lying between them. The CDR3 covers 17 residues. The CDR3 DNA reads TGCAGCGTTACTCCCCAAAGCCCGGGAGTGATTCTCTACGAGCAGTACTTC. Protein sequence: CSVTPQSPGVILYEQYF.

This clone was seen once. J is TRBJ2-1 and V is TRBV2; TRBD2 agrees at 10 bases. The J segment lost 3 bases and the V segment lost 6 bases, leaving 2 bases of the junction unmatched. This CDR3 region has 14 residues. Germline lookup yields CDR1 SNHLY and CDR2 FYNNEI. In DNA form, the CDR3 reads TGTGCCAGCAGAGGGACTAGCGACTACAATGAGCAGTTCTTC. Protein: CASRGTSDYNEQFF.

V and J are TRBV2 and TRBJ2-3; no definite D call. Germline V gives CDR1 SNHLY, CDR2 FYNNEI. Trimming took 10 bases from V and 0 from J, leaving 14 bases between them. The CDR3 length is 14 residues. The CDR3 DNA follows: TGTGCCATCTATCGAGACGGGAGCACAGATACGCAGTATTTT. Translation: CAIYRDGSTDTQYF. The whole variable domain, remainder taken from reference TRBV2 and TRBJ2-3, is EPEVTQTPSHQVTQMGQEVILRCVPISNHLYFYWYRQILGQKVEFLVSFYNNEISEKSEIFDDQFSVERPDGSNFTLKIRSTKLEDSAMYFCAIYRDGSTDTQYFGPGTRLTVL.

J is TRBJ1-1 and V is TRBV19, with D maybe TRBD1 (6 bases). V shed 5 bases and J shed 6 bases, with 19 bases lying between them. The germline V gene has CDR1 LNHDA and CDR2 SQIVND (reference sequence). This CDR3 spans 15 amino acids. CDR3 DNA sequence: TGTGCCAGTAGTTTCCGATTAACAGGGAGATCTGAAGCTTTCTTT. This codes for CASSFRLTGRSEAFF.

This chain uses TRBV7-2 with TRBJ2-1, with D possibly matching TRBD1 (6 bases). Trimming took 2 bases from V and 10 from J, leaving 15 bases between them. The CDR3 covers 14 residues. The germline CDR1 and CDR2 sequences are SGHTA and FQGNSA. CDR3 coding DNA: TGTGCCAGCAGCTTATACACTAGGGGGAAAGAGCAGTTCTTC. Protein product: CASSLYTRGKEQFF.

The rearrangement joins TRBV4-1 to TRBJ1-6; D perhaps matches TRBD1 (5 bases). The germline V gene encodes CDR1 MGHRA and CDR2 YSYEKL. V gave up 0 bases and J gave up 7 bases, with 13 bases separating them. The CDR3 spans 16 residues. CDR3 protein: CASSQEKDIVNSPLHF. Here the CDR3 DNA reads TGCGCCAGCAGCCAAGAAAAGGACATTGTGAATTCACCCCTCCACTTT.

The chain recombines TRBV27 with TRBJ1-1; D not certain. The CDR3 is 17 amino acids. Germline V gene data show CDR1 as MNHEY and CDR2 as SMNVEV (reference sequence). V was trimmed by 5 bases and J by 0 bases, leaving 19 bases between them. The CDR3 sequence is CASSSLFGRTMNTEAFF. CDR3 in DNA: TGTGCCAGCAGTAGTCTTTTCGGACGGACTATGAACACTGAAGCTTTCTTT.

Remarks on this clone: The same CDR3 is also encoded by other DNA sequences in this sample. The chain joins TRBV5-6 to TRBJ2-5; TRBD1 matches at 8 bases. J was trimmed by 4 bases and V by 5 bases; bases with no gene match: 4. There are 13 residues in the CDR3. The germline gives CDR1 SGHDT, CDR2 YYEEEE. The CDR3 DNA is TGTGCCAGCAGGCGAGACAGGGGAGAGACCCAGTACTTC. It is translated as CASRRDRGETQYF.

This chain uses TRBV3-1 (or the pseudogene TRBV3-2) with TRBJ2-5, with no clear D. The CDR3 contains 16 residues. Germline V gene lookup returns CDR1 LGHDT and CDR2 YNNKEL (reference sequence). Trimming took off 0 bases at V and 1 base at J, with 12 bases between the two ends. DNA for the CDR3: TGTGCCAGCAGCCAAGATTGGCACAGTCTCCAAGAGACCCAGTACTTC. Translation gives CASSQDWHSLQETQYF.

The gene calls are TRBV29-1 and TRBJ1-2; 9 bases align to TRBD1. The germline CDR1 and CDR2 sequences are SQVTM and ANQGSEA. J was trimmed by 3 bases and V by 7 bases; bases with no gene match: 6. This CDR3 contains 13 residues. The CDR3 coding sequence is TGCAGCGCCGGACAGGGGCAGGACTATGGCTACACCTTC. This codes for CSAGQGQDYGYTF. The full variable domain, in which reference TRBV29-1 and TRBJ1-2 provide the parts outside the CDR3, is SAVISQKPSRDICQRGTSLTIQCQVDSQVTMMFWYRQQPGQSLTLIATANQGSEATYESGFVIDKFPISRPNLTFSTLTVSNMSPEDSSIYLCSAGQGQDYGYTFGSGTRLTVV.

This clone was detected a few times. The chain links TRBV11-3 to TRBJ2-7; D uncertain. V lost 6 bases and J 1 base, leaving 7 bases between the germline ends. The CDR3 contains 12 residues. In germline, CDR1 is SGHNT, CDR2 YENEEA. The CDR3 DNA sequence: TGTGCCAGCAGTGCCGGGTCCTACGAGCAGTACTTC. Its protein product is CASSAGSYEQYF.

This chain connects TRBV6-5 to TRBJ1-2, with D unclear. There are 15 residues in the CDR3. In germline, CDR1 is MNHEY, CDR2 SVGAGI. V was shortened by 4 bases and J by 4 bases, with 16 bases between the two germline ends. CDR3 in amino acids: CASSFGILPSYGYTF. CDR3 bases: TGTGCCAGCAGTTTCGGGATCCTACCCAGCTATGGCTACACCTTC.

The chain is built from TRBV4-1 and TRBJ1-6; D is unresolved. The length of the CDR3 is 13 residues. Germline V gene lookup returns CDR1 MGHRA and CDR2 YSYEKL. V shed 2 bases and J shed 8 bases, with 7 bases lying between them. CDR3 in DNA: TGCGCCAGCAGCCAAAGCCGAGATTCACCCCTCCACTTT. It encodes CASSQSRDSPLHF.

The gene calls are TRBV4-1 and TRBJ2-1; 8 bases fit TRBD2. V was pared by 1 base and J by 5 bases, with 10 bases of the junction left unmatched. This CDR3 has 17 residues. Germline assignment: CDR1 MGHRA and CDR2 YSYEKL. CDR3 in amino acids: CASSQVRGGVPNNEQFF. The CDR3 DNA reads TGCGCCAGCAGCCAAGTCCGGGGGGGGGTCCCTAACAATGAGCAGTTCTTC.

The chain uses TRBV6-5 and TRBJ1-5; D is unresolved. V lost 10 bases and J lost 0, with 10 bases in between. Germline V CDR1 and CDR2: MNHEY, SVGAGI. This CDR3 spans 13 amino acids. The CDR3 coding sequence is TGTGCCACACAGTTTTATAGCAATCAGCCCCAGCATTTT. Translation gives CATQFYSNQPQHF.

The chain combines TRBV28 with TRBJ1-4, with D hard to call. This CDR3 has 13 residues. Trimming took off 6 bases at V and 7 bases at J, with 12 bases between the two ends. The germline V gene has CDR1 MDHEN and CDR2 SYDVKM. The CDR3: CASSSEGLEKLFF. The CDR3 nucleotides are TGTGCCAGCAGCTCCGAGGGCCTTGAAAAACTGTTTTTT.